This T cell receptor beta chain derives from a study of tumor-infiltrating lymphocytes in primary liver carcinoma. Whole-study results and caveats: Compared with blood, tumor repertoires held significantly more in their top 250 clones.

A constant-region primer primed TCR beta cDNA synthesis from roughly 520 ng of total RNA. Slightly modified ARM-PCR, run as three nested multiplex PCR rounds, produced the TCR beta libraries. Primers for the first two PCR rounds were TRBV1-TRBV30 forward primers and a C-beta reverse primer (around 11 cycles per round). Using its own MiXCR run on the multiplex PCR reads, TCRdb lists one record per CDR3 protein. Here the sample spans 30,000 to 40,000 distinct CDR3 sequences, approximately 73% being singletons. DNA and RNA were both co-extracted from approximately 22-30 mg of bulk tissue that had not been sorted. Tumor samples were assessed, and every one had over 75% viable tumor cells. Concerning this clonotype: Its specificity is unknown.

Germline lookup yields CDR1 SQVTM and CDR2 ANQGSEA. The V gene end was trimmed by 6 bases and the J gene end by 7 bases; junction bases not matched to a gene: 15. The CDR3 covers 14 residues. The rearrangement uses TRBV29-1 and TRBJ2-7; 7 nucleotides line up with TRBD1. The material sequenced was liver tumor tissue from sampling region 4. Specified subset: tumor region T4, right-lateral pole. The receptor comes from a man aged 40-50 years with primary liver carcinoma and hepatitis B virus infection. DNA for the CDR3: TGCAGCGTCCCAGACAGGGTGGATCAGGTTGAGCAGTACTTC. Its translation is CSVPDRVDQVEQYF.